These 8 T cell receptor beta chains share one sample of origin, sequenced in a study of CD8+CD57+ T cells in acquired aplastic anemia. Genomic DNA provided the template from which TCR beta VDJ and CDR3 profiles were obtained. TCRdb re-called the reads with MiXCR, one entry per CDR3 protein. The table lists 55,000 to 60,000 distinct CDR3 sequences, around 57% of them singletons. An expansion of CD8+CD57+ cells by flow cytometry had been shown in patients chosen for sequencing. The sample was sorted CD4+, CD8+, or CD8+CD57+ T cells (not recorded which) from PBMCs. Receptor source: a human donor with aplastic anemia.

The chain combines TRBV20-1 with TRBJ1-2; possible D gene TRBD1, 5 bases. Germline loops: CDR1 DFQATT, CDR2 SNEGSKA (reference sequence). Trimming removed 3 bases from V and 4 bases from J, with 21 bases in between. The CDR3 is 16 amino acids. This CDR3 reads CSARGGGAEGLYGYTF. CDR3 DNA: TGCAGTGCTAGGGGGGGAGGGGCGGAAGGACTCTATGGCTACACCTTC.

The chain uses TRBV10-3 and TRBJ1-2; D gene uncertain. Trimming shortened V by 7 bases and J by 2 bases, and 14 bases separated the two germline ends. The germline V gene encodes CDR1 ENHRY and CDR2 SYGVKD. The CDR3 totals 14 residues. This CDR3 reads CAINLSGQNYGYTF. The CDR3 region has the DNA TGTGCCATCAACCTCTCGGGCCAGAACTATGGCTACACCTTC.

The rearrangement uses TRBV10-2 and TRBJ2-3, with TRBD1 matching 8 bases. Germline CDR1 WSHSY, CDR2 SAAADI. This CDR3 is 15 amino acids long. Trimming cost V 8 bases and J 2 bases; bases outside gene matches: 9. The CDR3 is CASAETGVNTDTQYF. The CDR3 DNA reads as TGCGCCAGCGCGGAGACAGGGGTGAACACAGATACGCAGTATTTT.

V gene TRBV7-2 combines with J gene TRBJ1-5, with 7 bases that match TRBD1. Trimming at V came to 5 bases and at J to 5 bases, leaving 3 bases not matched to a gene. Germline loops: CDR1 SGHTA, CDR2 FQGNSA. The CDR3 length is 13 residues. The CDR3 DNA is TGTGCCAGCAGCGACAGGGTGGATCAGCCCCAGCATTTT. Its translation: CASSDRVDQPQHF. Using reference TRBV7-2 and TRBJ1-5 for the parts outside the CDR3, the full variable domain is GAGVSQSPSNKVTEKGKDVELRCDPISGHTALYWYRQSLGQGLEFLIYFQGNSAPDKSGLPSDRFSAERTGGSVSTLTIQRTQQEDSAVYLCASSDRVDQPQHFGDGTRLSIL.

The gene calls are TRBV10-3 and TRBJ2-3, with D uncertain. Germline assignment: CDR1 ENHRY and CDR2 SYGVKD. The CDR3 is 13 amino acids. Deletions cut 6 bases from V and 1 base from J, with 8 bases between. In DNA, the CDR3 is TGTGCCATCAGAGGAATTGGCACAGATACGCAGTATTTT. Residues: CAIRGIGTDTQYF.

The V and J genes are TRBV4-1 and TRBJ1-2; 7 nucleotides align to TRBD1. CDR3 length equals 16 residues. V lost 1 base and J lost 6; bases outside the gene matches: 11. Looked up from germline, CDR1 is MGHRA and CDR2 is YSYEKL. The DNA of the CDR3 is TGCGCCAGCAGCCAAGCGGGAGGGGGCGGGCAGGATGGCTACACCTTC. Translation gives CASSQAGGGGQDGYTF.

The V gene is TRBV4-2, the J gene TRBJ1-2; 12 positions match TRBD1. The CDR3 is made up of 17 amino acids. Trimming removed 5 bases from V and 8 bases from J; junction bases left unmatched: 15. The germline V gene has CDR1 LGHNA and CDR2 YNFKEQ. CDR3 protein: CASSTGTGGTNLGGYTF. CDR3 in DNA: TGTGCCAGCAGCACTGGGACAGGGGGCACCAACTTAGGGGGCTACACCTTC.

The rearrangement links TRBV20-1 to TRBJ2-1, with 14 bases matching TRBD2. Trimming at V came to 5 bases and at J to 0 bases, leaving 9 bases not matched to a gene. The CDR3 sequence is 18 residues long. Germline V gene lookup returns CDR1 DFQATT and CDR2 SNEGSKA (reference sequence). The CDR3: CSAPRLAGGTGSYNEQFF. CDR3 in DNA: TGCAGTGCTCCTCGACTAGCGGGGGGGACCGGCTCCTACAATGAGCAGTTCTTC.